This TCR beta chain was sequenced in a study of T cell responses to AZD1222 COVID-19 vaccine (dated by TCRdb to about 2021). About the study as a whole: AZD1222 recipients whose second dose came at about 4 weeks and those whose second dose came at about 12 weeks were combined into one group, since spike-specific TCR depth and breadth did not differ between the two schedules. Trial participants were enrolled by age into 18-55, 56-69 and 70-plus year subgroups, with about 150, 27 and 61 TCR-sequenced participants respectively. TCR sequencing covered fewer than 250 trial participants: some 210 given two doses of AZD1222 and about 26 given two doses of MenACWY control vaccine. On the study overall, not on this receptor specifically: Reportedly, almost half of the unique spike-specific TCRs recognized epitopes lying outside the regions that are mutated in the B.1.351 and B.1.1.7 variants. Because no day 14 peak-response samples were available, the repertoires could be characterized only after the peak T cell response. Conclusions about previously exposed vaccinees are limited because only six or seven AZD1222 recipients were SARS-CoV-2 seropositive at baseline. The vaccine-associated CD4 TCRs covered the entire spike protein, and the dominant responses fell in regions 160-218 and 743-854. After two AZD1222 doses, both the breadth and the depth of spike-specific TCRs were significantly higher than at day 0 and than in MenACWY recipients. Participants were mostly white British, with more females than males. The authors suggested clonal diversity may have been underestimated. In the small 56-69-year group, the increase in depth fell short of significance, most likely because of low power.

This clone showed up just a few times. No cognate antigen has been identified for it. One base away there is no much larger clone; base qualities are not given. The time point label, as the study defines it: baseline before first vaccination. Samples from vaccinated people were obtained from the UK trials COV001 and COV002, which included a single-blind randomized controlled phase 2/3 trial of AZD1222 (ChAdOx1 nCoV-19) in healthy adults. For TCRbeta chain sequencing, PBMC samples from trial participants were taken at day 0 and at day 28 after the second dose. V is shortened by 2 bases, J by 1 base, and the region joining them spans 8 bases. Counted from cysteine to phenylalanine, this CDR3 has 14 amino acids. The DNA shown is the 42-base CDR3, in frame from base 1. CDR1 and CDR2 were assigned from the germline V gene as KGHSH and LQKENI. The CDR3 regions of human TCRbeta chains were analyzed by immunosequencing. Per the original workflow: TCRs in the repertoires were matched against a reference library of SARS-CoV-2-specific TCRs that had been generated with the MIRA antigen-specificity platform. Breadth was defined as the fraction of unique TCRs that were SARS-CoV-2-associated. Depth was defined as the fraction of total T cells that were SARS-CoV-2-associated. Using the MIRA data, each spike-specific TCR was mapped to the spike region that the TCR reacts to and placed in a CD4 or CD8 class. Log10-transformed breadth and depth values were compared by one-way ANOVA with Sidak's multiple comparisons tests. TCRdb stores this immuneACCESS table with in-frame sequences only. Part of the clones is absent; in the studies checked, under half of the shortfall reflects unresolved V genes, and no reason is known for the rest. That table supplies the V and J calls and clone size; D and trimming were determined from the DNA. The table for this sample lists around 140,000 clones; about 92% of them were counted only once. The ten largest make up over 7.5% of the sample.

The receptor's source is an adult in good health. Sequenced here: peripheral blood, sampled on day 0 of AZD1222 vaccination. The chain uses TRBV18 and TRBJ1-1; confidence is insufficient to name the D gene. Here is the DNA: TGTGCCAGCTCACCAGTCCGGACGAACACTGAAGCTTTCTTT. This yields the protein CASSPVRTNTEAFF.